These 27 T cell receptor beta chains came from one sample sequenced in a study of cytomegalovirus exposure and HLA in healthy donors. The primer mix had 60 Vbeta and 13 Jbeta primers. Libraries were prepared by immunoSEQ multiplex PCR; TCRdb keeps only in-frame clonotypes and omits some of them. The sample carries more than 85,000 clones, just under 80% recorded once. The sequencing sample was made of PBMCs. The receptor set was obtained from a man aged 30 to 39 in good health and CMV-seronegative.

This clone was seen a few times. The J gene is TRBJ2-5, the V gene TRBV7-2; D is unresolved. The CDR3 length is 14 residues. CDR1 is SGHTA and CDR2 is FQGNSA in the germline V gene. V was clipped by 5 bases and J by 3 bases, with 13 bases between them. Here the CDR3 DNA reads TGTGCCAGCAGCCCCGACTCCGTTAAAGAGACCCAGTACTTC. It yields the protein CASSPDSVKETQYF.

The rearrangement uses TRBV9 and TRBJ2-6, with D hard to call. Trimming took 4 bases from V and 0 from J, leaving 14 bases between them. Germline assignment: CDR1 SGDLS and CDR2 YYNGEE. The CDR3 is 17 residues long. CDR3 sequence: CASSPRPPVSGANVLTF. CDR3 in DNA: TGTGCCAGCAGCCCTAGACCCCCAGTCTCTGGGGCCAACGTCCTGACTTTC.

This clone has a handful of counts. This chain connects TRBV5-6 to TRBJ2-7; tentatively, D is TRBD2 (5 bases). Germline-derived CDR1 and CDR2 are SGHDT and YYEEEE. V dropped 0 bases and J dropped 6 bases, with 10 bases sitting between them. This CDR3 is built from 13 residues. The CDR3 region is CASSLAGAVEQYF. CDR3 DNA sequence: TGTGCCAGCAGCTTGGCTGGAGCGGTCGAGCAGTACTTC.

This clone was picked up a small number of times. The V call is TRBV7-9, the J call TRBJ1-1, with TRBD1 matching over 12 bases. The V gene's germline CDR1 is SEHNR and CDR2 FQNEAQ (reference sequence). The CDR3 consists of 16 residues. Trimming removed 6 bases from V and 1 base from J; junction bases left unmatched: 6. The CDR3 DNA is TGTGCCAGCAGACGGGACAGGGGGCGCGGGAACACTGAAGCTTTCTTT. Encoded protein: CASRRDRGRGNTEAFF.

V is TRBV27 and J is TRBJ2-5; D is perhaps TRBD2 (6 bases). This CDR3 contains 15 residues. Trimming stripped 2 bases from V and 5 bases from J, with 15 bases between. CDR1 and CDR2 from the germline V gene are MNHEY and SMNVEV (reference sequence). This CDR3 is CASSLLGLASETQYF. CDR3 in DNA: TGTGCCAGCAGTTTACTGGGGCTAGCGTCGGAGACCCAGTACTTC.

This clone has more than one count but fewer than ten. The chain links TRBV19 to TRBJ1-6, with a tentative D call TRBD1 (5 bases). Germline V gives CDR1 LNHDA, CDR2 SQIVND (reference sequence). The CDR3 contains 15 residues. V was clipped by 3 bases and J by 14 bases, with 20 bases between them. CDR3 DNA sequence: TGTGCCAGTAGTATTGTCGGGCAGGGCCCAATGTCCCTCCACTTT. This translates into CASSIVGQGPMSLHF.

This clone was seen a few times. This chain joins TRBV19 and TRBJ1-1, with D possibly being TRBD1 (5 bases). Looked up from germline, CDR1 is LNHDA and CDR2 is SQIVND (reference sequence). Trimming pared 5 bases from V and 1 base from J, leaving 14 bases between. This CDR3 comprises 15 residues. The CDR3 DNA is TGTGCCAGTAGTCCGGGGGGGGTGACGAACACTGAAGCTTTCTTT. As protein: CASSPGGVTNTEAFF. Using reference TRBV19 and TRBJ1-1 for the parts outside the CDR3, the full variable domain is DGGITQSPKYLFRKEGQNVTLSCEQNLNHDAMYWYRQDPGQGLRLIYYSQIVNDFQKGDIAEGYSVSREKKESFPLTVTSAQKNPTAFYLCASSPGGVTNTEAFFGQGTRLTVV.

The J gene is TRBJ2-1, the V gene TRBV27, with D hard to call. The V gene lost 7 bases and the J gene lost 9 bases, with 22 bases spanning the gap. The length of the CDR3 is 15 residues. In germline, CDR1 is MNHEY, CDR2 SMNVEV (reference sequence). CDR3: CASTLATPIRTEQFF. The CDR3 DNA reads TGTGCCAGCACCCTCGCGACACCCATTCGCACTGAGCAGTTCTTC.

The chain combines TRBV28 with TRBJ1-4, with TRBD1 as a possible D gene (6 bases). The V end was cut by 0 bases, the J end by 8 bases, with 16 bases between. The CDR3 is 16 residues long. The germline gives CDR1 MDHEN, CDR2 SYDVKM. The CDR3 protein is CASSLWFRGIEEKLFF. As DNA, the CDR3 is TGTGCCAGCAGTTTATGGTTTAGGGGGATTGAGGAAAAACTGTTTTTT.

The CDR3 here is CASSSGLAGEETQYF. The CDR3 DNA reads TGTGCCAGCAGCTCTGGACTAGCGGGGGAAGAGACCCAGTACTTC. The chain has TRBV5-4 and TRBJ2-5, with TRBD2 matching over 13 bases. Germline CDR1 SGHNT, CDR2 YYREEE (reference sequence). CDR3 size: 15 residues. J gave up 3 bases and V 3 bases, and 2 bases lay outside the gene matches.

V usage is TRBV21-1 and J usage is TRBJ2-1; the table assigns TRBD2, which was not confirmed against the DNA. TRBV21-1 is annotated as a pseudogene. This CDR3 is 17 amino acids long. CDR3: CASSAPKKASSYNEQFF. The CDR3, as DNA: TGTGCCAGCAGCGCTCCGAAAAAAGCGAGCTCCTACAATGAGCAGTTCTTC.

The chain links TRBV10-2 to TRBJ1-5; 7 bases are shared with TRBD1. Per the germline V gene, CDR1 is WSHSY and CDR2 is SAAADI. CDR3 length: 13 residues. Unmatched junction bases numbered 6, after V lost 6 bases and J lost 7 bases. Here the CDR3 DNA reads TGCGCCAGCAGGGAGACAGGGAGCCAGCCCCAGCATTTT. Its protein product is CASRETGSQPQHF.

This clone was detected once. V usage is TRBV19 and J usage is TRBJ2-7, with a possible D match to TRBD1 (6 bases). Germline V gives CDR1 LNHDA, CDR2 SQIVND (reference sequence). V lost 6 bases to trimming and J lost 1 base, with 16 bases between them. This CDR3 comprises 15 residues. The DNA for the CDR3 is TGTGCCAGTAGCAAACCGACAGGAGCGTCCTACGAGCAGTACTTC. It specifies CASSKPTGASYEQYF.

This chain joins TRBV7-2 and TRBJ1-4; D remains ambiguous. The CDR3 covers 14 residues. The germline gives CDR1 SGHTA, CDR2 FQGNSA. Trimming took 1 base from V and 4 from J, leaving 7 bases between them. The CDR3 spells CASSLDRNNEKLFF. The CDR3, as DNA: TGTGCCAGCAGCTTAGACAGAAATAATGAAAAACTGTTTTTT.

This rearrangement joins TRBV10-3 to TRBJ2-3; 10 nucleotides line up with TRBD2. V lost 0 bases, J lost 6 bases, and 6 bases stayed unmatched. The CDR3 is 16 amino acids. CDR1 ENHRY and CDR2 SYGVKD come from the germline V gene. CDR3 amino acids: CAISESGAGGSDTQYF. The CDR3 region has the DNA TGTGCCATCAGTGAGTCCGGAGCGGGAGGGTCGGATACGCAGTATTTT.

This chain uses TRBV29-1 with TRBJ2-1; 10 bases line up with TRBD2. With V trimmed by 2 bases and J by 4 bases, 11 bases remained unmatched. The germline gives CDR1 SQVTM, CDR2 ANQGSEA. CDR3 length equals 17 residues. CDR3 residues: CSVEYWSGRASYNEQFF. In nucleotides, the CDR3 is TGCAGCGTTGAATACTGGAGCGGGAGGGCTTCGTACAATGAGCAGTTCTTC.

The chain couples TRBV6-6 to TRBJ1-2, with no clear D. With 5 bases removed from V and 8 bases from J, the gap between germline ends came to 9 bases. This CDR3 has 11 residues. CDR1 and CDR2 (germline): MNHNY, SVGAGI (reference sequence). The CDR3 DNA reads as TGTGCCAGCAGTAGGACGGGGGGCTACACCTTC. It is translated as CASSRTGGYTF.

This rearrangement joins TRBV15 to TRBJ1-4, with a weak D call TRBD1 (6 bases). The V and J ends lost 6 bases and 8 bases respectively, with 25 bases between them. Germline V gene sequence: CDR1 LNHNV, CDR2 YYDKDF (reference sequence). CDR3 length: 17 amino acids. Here the CDR3 reads CATSPPHGQGSSEKLFF. The CDR3 DNA follows: TGTGCCACCAGTCCACCCCACGGGCAGGGGAGCAGCGAAAAACTGTTTTTT.

This clone was detected once. The genes are TRBV27 and TRBJ1-2; no clear D. The V end was cut by 3 bases, the J end by 5 bases, with 13 bases between. CDR3 length: 14 residues. Germline V gene data show CDR1 as MNHEY and CDR2 as SMNVEV (reference sequence). CDR3 sequence (DNA): TGTGCCAGCAGTTTGCAGGATTTGGGTTATGGCTACACCTTC. Amino acids: CASSLQDLGYGYTF.

This clone has a single count. V gene TRBV5-8 combines with J gene TRBJ1-5; 10 bases agree with TRBD1. V dropped 4 bases and J dropped 8; count of bases not matched to a gene: 12. This CDR3 has 16 amino acids. Germline CDR1 is SGHTS and CDR2 is YDEGEE. The CDR3 protein is CASSAGDRGGGEPQHF. The CDR3 DNA reads TGTGCCAGCAGCGCGGGGGACAGGGGAGGGGGGGAGCCCCAGCATTTT.

The chain is built from TRBV28 and TRBJ1-5; D is perhaps TRBD1 (6 bases). Germline V gives CDR1 MDHEN, CDR2 SYDVKM. Trimming pared 3 bases from V and 5 bases from J, leaving 17 bases between. The CDR3 runs 16 residues. The CDR3 region has the DNA TGTGCCAGCAGTTTGGCGGTTGGGGCAGGGGATCAGCCCCAGCATTTT. It encodes CASSLAVGAGDQPQHF. The full variable domain, with the rest looked up from reference TRBV28 and TRBJ1-5, is DVKVTQSSRYLVKRTGEKVFLECVQDMDHENMFWYRQDPGLGLRLIYFSYDVKMKEKGDIPEGYSVSREKKERFSLILESASTNQTSMYLCASSLAVGAGDQPQHFGDGTRLSIL.

This chain connects TRBV12-5 to TRBJ2-7, with 13 bases identical to TRBD2. V was pared by 9 bases and J by 4 bases, with 18 bases of the junction left unmatched. The CDR3 totals 18 residues. Germline CDR1 and CDR2: LGHNT and FRNRAP. As DNA, the CDR3 is TGTGCTAGAGGGGGGCGGGAACTAGCGGGAGGGCCTGGGTACGAGCAGTACTTC. Protein: CARGGRELAGGPGYEQYF.

This chain links TRBV28 with TRBJ2-1; D not resolved. V dropped 3 bases and J dropped 4 bases, with 4 bases sitting between them. The CDR3 is 12 residues long. In germline, CDR1 is MDHEN, CDR2 SYDVKM. Here the CDR3 DNA reads TGTGCCAGCAGTTTGCGGTACAATGAGCAGTTCTTC. Its protein product is CASSLRYNEQFF.

The chain recombines TRBV4-1 with TRBJ2-7; 14 bases are shared with TRBD2. V lost 1 base to trimming and J lost 2 bases; unmatched junction nucleotides: 1. CDR3 length: 16 amino acids. Germline V gives CDR1 MGHRA, CDR2 YSYEKL. This CDR3 reads CASSQATSGRAYEQYF. Written as DNA, the CDR3 is TGCGCCAGCAGCCAAGCGACTAGCGGGAGGGCCTACGAGCAGTACTTC.

The rearrangement joins TRBV6-1 to TRBJ2-3; a possible D gene is TRBD2 (6 bases). V lost 6 bases and J 0 bases, leaving 10 bases between the germline ends. CDR1 and CDR2 from the germline V gene are MNHNS and SASEGT. The CDR3 covers 14 residues. CDR3 amino acids: CASRKGLSTDTQYF. The DNA of the CDR3 is TGTGCCAGCAGGAAGGGACTGAGCACAGATACGCAGTATTTT.

The J gene is TRBJ2-5, the V gene TRBV7-6, with D possibly matching TRBD2 (5 bases). Germline V CDR1 and CDR2: SGHVS, FNYEAQ. Trimming left V 1 base short and J 4 bases short, with 13 bases between. This CDR3 contains 15 residues. CDR3 residues: CASSLGEGDLETQYF. Written as DNA, the CDR3 is TGTGCCAGCAGCTTAGGTGAGGGAGATCTAGAGACCCAGTACTTC.

The chain joins TRBV5-1 to TRBJ2-7, with D tentatively TRBD1 (6 bases). The CDR3 spans 15 residues. Germline CDR1 reads SGHRS; CDR2 reads YFSETQ. V dropped 0 bases and J dropped 2 bases, with 12 bases sitting between them. As DNA, the CDR3 is TGCGCCAGCAGCTTGGAGACAGGAGCTACCTACGAGCAGTACTTC. Its protein is CASSLETGATYEQYF.